This TCR beta chain was sequenced in a study of control samples from healthy donors and cancer patients. This table comes from immunoSEQ multiplex PCR, and its TCRdb copy is limited to in-frame clones, with some not included. The data contain about 88,000 clones, about 92% of them singletons. The sample was blood. The TCR comes from a man between 18 and 29 years old in good health.

CDR3 sequence (DNA): TGTGCCAGCAGCTTATGGACAGGGGCGGGCCAAGAGACCCAGTACTTC. Translated: CASSLWTGAGQETQYF. The rearrangement joins TRBV5-4 to TRBJ2-5; 9 bases map to TRBD1. The CDR3 covers 16 residues. Per germline, CDR1 SGHNT and CDR2 YYREEE (reference sequence). Germline trimming cut 2 bases from V and 1 base from J; bases unmatched to any gene: 6.